This TCR beta chain was obtained from a study of cytomegalovirus exposure and HLA in healthy donors. Overall study results and limits: It was reportedly the case that the classifier diagnosed cytomegalovirus status with high specificity and sensitivity. According to a later analysis, TCR clusters from the first cohort tended to co-occur in the 110 or so validation repertoires.

In this sample, this clone turned up once. Its antigen remains unknown. The protocol was immunoSEQ multiplex PCR, while the TCRdb copy is restricted to in-frame clones and leaves out a portion. The repertoire holds over 150,000 clones, with roughly 84% as singletons. Germline V gene lookup returns CDR1 MNHNY and CDR2 SVGAGI (reference sequence). The CDR3 is 16 amino acids. V was trimmed by 4 bases and J by 6 bases, leaving 22 bases between them. J is TRBJ2-7 and V is TRBV6-6; D is undetermined. This clonotype originated in a woman aged 18-30 years in good health and CMV-seropositive. The sample was PBMCs. CDR3 nucleotides: TGTGCCAGCAGTTCCCAGCGACGGTCAACATCGGGCGAGCAGTACTTC. Its translation: CASSSQRRSTSGEQYF.